The present TCR beta chain was sequenced within a study of spatial heterogeneity in lung cancer. All TCR cDNA molecules were individually tagged with a unique molecular identifier. TCRdb analysed the 5' RACE reads with MiXCR anew, one entry per CDR3 protein. The sample lists a few thousand distinct CDR3 sequences, 20% to 25% seen once, with roughly 24% in the top ten. Regarding this clonotype: Being off target in a library aimed at alpha chains, this beta chain has a size of little meaning.

The V end lost 5 bases, the J end lost 2 bases, and 9 bases lay between the germline ends. The CDR3 has 13 amino acids. Germline V gives CDR1 SNHLY, CDR2 FYNNEI. The time point here: sample taken at primary tumor resection. Frozen PBMC, nontumor lung or tumor provided whole RNA, which was sequenced unsorted. The material was normal lung tissue next to the tumor, obtained at surgery. This rearrangement joins TRBV2 to TRBJ2-5, with D perhaps matching TRBD2 (5 bases). The receptor comes from a female donor with early-stage non-small cell lung cancer. The chain's CDR3 is CASSNQRQETQYF. CDR3 nucleotide sequence: TGTGCCAGCAGTAACCAGCGGCAAGAGACCCAGTACTTC.